These T cell receptor beta chains were read from a single sample in a study of CD8 T cells in Susac syndrome. Via MiXCR, TCRdb re-called the immunoSEQ multiplex PCR reads, giving one row per CDR3 protein. Of about 200,000 distinct CDR3 sequences listed, around nine tenths are singletons. Sequencing was done on a sample of CD8+ T cells from PBMCs. The origin of the receptors is a human donor with multiple sclerosis. The conserved cysteine and the conserved F or W are not part of the CDR3 here. A D gene is named only where the DNA matches it firmly.

J gene	V gene	D gene	CDR3 protein
TRBJ2-1	TRBV4-3	NA	ASSQEPRYNEQF
TRBJ2-2	TRBV30	NA	AWADPRELF
TRBJ2-5	TRBV6-2/TRBV6-3	NA	ASSPSTSGTQY
TRBJ2-7	TRBV27	NA	ASSLSFSYEQY
TRBJ2-1	TRBV4-3	NA	ASTPTQDPWGNEQF
TRBJ2-2	TRBV9	TRBD2	ASTTGGGPNTGELF
TRBJ2-1	TRBV4-2	NA	ASSGGGDEQF
TRBJ2-7	TRBV3-1	NA	ASSQEPGADYEQY
TRBJ1-2	TRBV27	NA	ASSLSVGFGYT
TRBJ2-1	TRBV5-1	NA	ASSLQRQDNEQF
TRBJ1-1	TRBV5-1	TRBD1	ASSPHHRGWAF
TRBJ1-1	TRBV4-2	NA	ASSQVRTLMNTEAF
TRBJ1-2	TRBV12-3/TRBV12-4	TRBD1	ASRTPGQGPSNGYT
TRBJ2-1	TRBV19	NA	ASSISVNEQF
TRBJ2-5	TRBV3-1	NA	ASSPLGETQY
TRBJ1-2	TRBV29-1	NA	SAGEGYT
TRBJ2-5	TRBV7-2	NA	ASSRGLFAETQY
TRBJ1-1	TRBV6-6	NA	ASSYGALNTEAF
TRBJ2-7	TRBV30	NA	AWSATSQGESSYEQY
TRBJ2-7	TRBV10-3	TRBD2	AISESDGTSGRPQTYEQY
TRBJ2-7	TRBV25-1	NA	ASSDLMDSYEQY
TRBJ2-1	TRBV15	NA	ATSRDRNNEQF
TRBJ2-5	TRBV25-1	NA	ASSEFGGEETQY
TRBJ1-5	TRBV5-6	TRBD1	ASSSGQGNQPQH
TRBJ1-1	TRBV6-5	NA	ASTPSWADTEAF
TRBJ2-3	TRBV5-4	TRBD1	ASSSLRDRITDTQY
TRBJ2-2	TRBV12-5	TRBD2	ASGGQPGLAGGPIGELF
TRBJ2-3	TRBV25-1	TRBD2	ATSSGGSTDTQY
TRBJ2-1	TRBV20-1	TRBD2	SASETSGPYNEQF
TRBJ1-1	TRBV7-9	NA	ASSLPANTEAF
TRBJ2-7	TRBV10-2	NA	ASRFEAGTYEQY
TRBJ1-1	TRBV6-5	NA	ASSSTRTEAF
TRBJ2-5	TRBV7-9	NA	ASSFLLYRDETQY
TRBJ1-4	TRBV4-1	TRBD1	ASSQTPYRGATNEKLF
TRBJ1-1	TRBV27	NA	ASSLGQRATTEAF
TRBJ2-7	TRBV27	TRBD2	ASSLAGVGYEQY
TRBJ2-5	TRBV9	TRBD1	ASSGDSGETQY
TRBJ2-2	TRBV9	NA	ASSVSGKSGGELF
TRBJ2-7	TRBV7-8	NA	ASSPGGESYEQY
TRBJ2-7	TRBV6-5	TRBD2	ASSPFSGGYEQY
TRBJ2-1	TRBV4-1	TRBD2	ASSQGSGRAVYNEQF
TRBJ1-1	TRBV7-9	NA	ASSPGGEGNTEAF
TRBJ2-1	TRBV6-5	NA	ASSYGGISNEQF
TRBJ2-1	TRBV6-5	NA	ASRTGESGEQF
TRBJ1-3	TRBV20-1	TRBD1	SARDRYSGNTIY
TRBJ2-7	TRBV10-3	NA	AISAGSSYEQY
TRBJ2-1	TRBV5-6	NA	ASSYGGGIRSTEQF
TRBJ2-1	TRBV6-1	TRBD2	ASWGGVLAGDNEQF
TRBJ2-7	TRBV6-2/TRBV6-3	TRBD2	ASSYRLAGGDEQY
TRBJ2-7	TRBV19	NA	ASSDRSRDEQY
TRBJ1-5	TRBV19	NA	ASSIDTGGNQPQH
TRBJ2-3	TRBV9	TRBD2	ASSVASGGPTDTQY
TRBJ1-2	TRBV29-1	TRBD1	SVEVGTAYGYT